This T cell receptor (beta chain) was observed in a study of OX40 agonist ivuxolimab in advanced cancers. The study's findings and limits: It was not determined which antigens were specifically recognized by the peripheral T cells that had undergone clonal expansion.

Patients who had autoimmune disease history or got systemic immunosuppression were left out. As to this clone: No antigen is known for it.

The repertoire was sequenced with immunoSEQ multiplex PCR; TCRdb's copy has only in-frame clones and lacks some. The top ten clones hold around four fifths of a sample with about 7,300 clones, over 75% of them seen once. The CDR3 is 14 amino acids. Germline assignment: CDR1 SGHKS and CDR2 YYEKEE (reference sequence). Trimming cost V 0 bases and J 1 base, with 6 bases left between them. The chain employs TRBV5-5 and TRBJ2-3; no firm D call. The sequence derives from an adult with an advanced solid tumor such as melanoma, head and neck, liver or kidney cancer. The starting material was CD4+ or CD8+ T cells sorted from blood, obtained in a trial of the OX40 agonist ivuxolimab. CDR3 sequence (DNA): TGTGCCAGCAGCTTGGGCAGTCGCACAGATACGCAGTATTTT. As protein: CASSLGSRTDTQYF.